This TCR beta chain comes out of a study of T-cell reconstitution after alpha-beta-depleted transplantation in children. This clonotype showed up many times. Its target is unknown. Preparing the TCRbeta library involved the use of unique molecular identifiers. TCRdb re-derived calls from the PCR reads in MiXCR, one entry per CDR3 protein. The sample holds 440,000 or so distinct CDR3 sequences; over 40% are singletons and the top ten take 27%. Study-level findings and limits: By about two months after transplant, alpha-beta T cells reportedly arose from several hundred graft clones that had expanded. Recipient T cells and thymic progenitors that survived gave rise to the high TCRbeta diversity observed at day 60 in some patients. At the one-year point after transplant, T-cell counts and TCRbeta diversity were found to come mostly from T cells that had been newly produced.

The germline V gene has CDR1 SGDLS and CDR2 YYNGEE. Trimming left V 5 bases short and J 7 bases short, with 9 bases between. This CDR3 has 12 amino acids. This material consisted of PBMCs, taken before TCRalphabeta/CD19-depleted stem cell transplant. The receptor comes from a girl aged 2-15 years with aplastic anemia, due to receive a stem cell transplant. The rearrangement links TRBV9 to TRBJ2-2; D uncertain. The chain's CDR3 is CASSPNVGELFF. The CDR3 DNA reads TGTGCCAGCAGTCCAAATGTCGGGGAGCTGTTTTTT.